These T cell receptor beta chains were read from a single sample in a study of STAT3 mutations in large granular lymphocyte leukemia. The repertoire was sequenced with immunoSEQ multiplex PCR; TCRdb's copy has only in-frame clones and lacks some. The sample consists of 35,000 or so clones, about 88% of them appearing once. Sample: PBMCs. The receptors derive from a human donor with T large granular lymphocyte leukemia. Some clones in this sample may be carry-over from other donors' samples. CDR3s include the opening cysteine and the closing phenylalanine or tryptophan. The D gene is left open where the match is weak. Clone size, where shown, is once, few, many, or a class for clones that have expanded.

TRBJ1-2 TRBV6-5 few - TGTGCCAGCAGTTACGCCGGGGCCTATGGCTACACCTTC CASSYAGAYGYTF
TRBJ2-2 TRBV6-6 - TRBD1 TGTGCCAGCAGTTACTCGATGGGGACAGGGGCCGGGGAGCTGTTTTTT CASSYSMGTGAGELFF
TRBJ2-3 TRBV7-2 - - TGTGCCAGCAGCTTTGGGGGGCCAAGCACAGATACGCAGTATTTT CASSFGGPSTDTQYF
TRBJ1-3 TRBV27 - - TGTGCCAGCAGTTCCCTTGGTGGGGGGCTACCTGGAAACACCATATATTTT CASSSLGGGLPGNTIYF
TRBJ2-3 TRBV20-1 - - TGCAGTGCTCCACTAGGTACGCAGTATTTT CSAPLGTQYF
TRBJ1-2 TRBV10-3 - TRBD1 TGTGCCATCAGTGATCGTAGAGGACAGGGATTAGGGGGCTACACCTTC CAISDRRGQGLGGYTF
TRBJ1-6 TRBV2 - TRBD1 TGTGCCAGCAGCAGGGGGCTTGTTGATTCACCCCTCCACTTT CASSRGLVDSPLHF
TRBJ2-7 TRBV10-3 - - TGTGCCATCAGTCGACAGAGAAGCAACGAGCAGTACTTC CAISRQRSNEQYF
TRBJ1-1 TRBV29-1 - - TGCAGCGTCCAGGCCCCGAAGGCTGAAGCTTTCTTT CSVQAPKAEAFF
TRBJ2-1 TRBV13 - - TGTGCCAGCAGCTTTAGCGACGGGCCGTCCTACAATGAGCAGTTCTTC CASSFSDGPSYNEQFF
TRBJ2-7 TRBV6-5 - TRBD1 TGTGCCAGCAGTTATGGGACAGGGATTCCCTACGAGCAGTACTTC CASSYGTGIPYEQYF
TRBJ1-5 TRBV5-8 - - TGTGCCAGCAGCTTGGGGTCGAACGGGGGCAATCAGCCCCAGCATTTT CASSLGSNGGNQPQHF
TRBJ2-3 TRBV29-1 - TRBD2 TGCAGCGTTGGCCCATTCGGGGGGATCACAGATACGCAGTATTTT CSVGPFGGITDTQYF
TRBJ2-5 TRBV6-5 - - TGTGCCAGCAGTTACTCGTCCGGGACGAGAGAGACCCAGTACTTC CASSYSSGTRETQYF
TRBJ1-5 TRBV4-2 - - TGTGCCAGCAGCCAAGAAGGCGCGGGGCGTCAGCCCCAGCATTTT CASSQEGAGRQPQHF
TRBJ2-7 TRBV5-4 - - TGTGCCAGCAGCTTCGGGCAGGGGAACTACGAGCAGTACTTC CASSFGQGNYEQYF
TRBJ2-5 TRBV10-3 - TRBD1 TGTGCCATCAGCCCCCGACAGGGGGCCTTCCAAGAGACCCAGTACTTC CAISPRQGAFQETQYF
TRBJ2-6 TRBV30 - - TGTGCCTGGAGCCTTGACAGGCGCGACTCTGGGGCCAACGTCCTGACTTTC CAWSLDRRDSGANVLTF
TRBJ2-1 TRBV30 - TRBD2 TGTGCCTGGAAGAGGCGGGGGGGTCAGATGGAGCAGTTCTTC CAWKRRGGQMEQFF
TRBJ1-1 TRBV5-4 once - TGTGCCAGCAGCCCCCTCGCAGGGTCCAACACTGAAGCTTTCTTT CASSPLAGSNTEAFF
TRBJ2-5 TRBV5-4 - TRBD2 TGTGCCAGCAGCCCGGGCACTAGCGGGGGGATGGGGGAGACCCAGTACTTC CASSPGTSGGMGETQYF
TRBJ1-2 TRBV6-6 - - TGTGCCAGCAGTTCCGGGGGCGCTGGCTATGGCTACACCTTC CASSSGGAGYGYTF
TRBJ2-2 TRBV12-5 - - TGTGCTAGTGGACTAGGGTTTACCGGGGAGCTGTTTTTT CASGLGFTGELFF
TRBJ2-2 TRBV7-9 - - TGTGCCAGCAGCTCTTGGGAGCCGGGGGAGCTGTTTTTT CASSSWEPGELFF
TRBJ1-1 TRBV5-1 - TRBD1 TGCGCCAGCAGCTTGGACCCGACAGGGGTGAACACTGAAGCTTTCTTT CASSLDPTGVNTEAFF
TRBJ2-2 TRBV9 - - TGTGCCAGCAGCGTAGAAGGGAACACCGGGGAGCTGTTTTTT CASSVEGNTGELFF
TRBJ1-6 TRBV29-1 once TRBD1 TGCAGCGTTAAAGAGGGGGCAGATAATTCACCCCTCCACTTT CSVKEGADNSPLHF
TRBJ1-2 TRBV18 - - TGTGCCAGCTCACCATTCGATACAAATGGCTACACCTTC CASSPFDTNGYTF